Shown below are 4 T cell receptor beta chains from a single sample sequenced in a study of blood T cell repertoires in COVID-19. Assay: immunoSEQ multiplex PCR; the TCRdb copy retains only in-frame clones and omits some. The sample lists roughly 250,000 clones, 84% seen once, with about 4.5% in the top ten. The specimen sequenced was peripheral blood. The source is a man aged 50 to 59 with active or convalescent COVID-19.

The genes are TRBV5-4 and TRBJ2-1; 8 bases match TRBD2. Germline-derived CDR1 and CDR2 are SGHNT and YYREEE (reference sequence). After removal of 1 base from V and 5 bases from J, the junction contained 5 bases not matched to a gene. This CDR3 has 15 residues. The CDR3 region is CASSLSGGLHNEQFF. CDR3 bases: TGTGCCAGCAGCTTGAGCGGGGGACTTCACAATGAGCAGTTCTTC.

In the case of this clone: At one end, the junction sequence differs from germline, possibly due to a read error. The chain couples TRBV3-1 (or the pseudogene TRBV3-2) to TRBJ1-2; TRBD1 matches 12 bases. CDR3 size: 13 residues. Germline values: CDR1 LGHDT, CDR2 YNNKEL (reference sequence). CDR3 protein: CASSSRGDRGLHF. DNA of the CDR3: TGTGCCAGCAGCTCACGGGGGGACAGGGGGCTTCACTTC.

V is TRBV2 and J is TRBJ1-5; possibly TRBD1 for D (5 bases). This CDR3 spans 15 amino acids. V lost 4 bases, J lost 2 bases, and 12 bases lay in between. Germline CDR1 is SNHLY and CDR2 is FYNNEI. The CDR3 DNA is TGTGCCAGCAGTGGAGACAGAGTGGGCAATCAGCCCCAGCATTTT. This translates into CASSGDRVGNQPQHF.

The chain employs TRBV6-5 and TRBJ1-2, with a weak D call TRBD1 (6 bases). From germline, CDR1 is MNHEY and CDR2 SVGAGI. V dropped 7 bases and J dropped 8 bases, with 20 bases sitting between them. The CDR3 runs to 14 residues. The CDR3 DNA reads TGTGCCAGCATCCCCGGGACACCCACGAGAGGCTACACCTTC. Translation: CASIPGTPTRGYTF.